These 28 T cell receptor beta chains originate from one sample sequenced in a study of T-cell memory formation after mild COVID-19. TCRdb reanalysed the 5' RACE reads using MiXCR and keeps one entry per CDR3 protein. The sample yields hundreds of thousands of distinct CDR3 sequences, around 15% seen once. The sequenced sample consisted of PBMCs or a T cell subset sorted from them (not recorded which). These receptors came from a man aged 18 to 35 who had mild COVID-19 (a few samples of this study predate the infection). Cell type and time point are not known.

The chain employs TRBV24-1 and TRBJ1-5; 8 bases are shared with TRBD1. Looked up from germline, CDR1 is KGHDR and CDR2 is SFDVKD. With V trimmed by 4 bases and J by 6 bases, 13 bases remained unmatched. This CDR3 contains 17 residues. The CDR3 region is CATSDNGGTGEGQPQHF. CDR3 in DNA: TGTGCCACCAGTGACAACGGCGGGACAGGAGAGGGTCAGCCCCAGCATTTT.

Only a few counts were recorded for this clonotype. The CDR3 here is CASSQLSRTNSPLHF. DNA for the CDR3: TGTGCCAGTAGCCAGCTCTCCCGAACAAATTCACCCCTCCACTTT. The chain recombines TRBV19 with TRBJ1-6; D is unresolved. Germline CDR1 and CDR2: LNHDA and SQIVND (reference sequence). The CDR3 is 15 amino acids. The V end lost 6 bases, the J end lost 7 bases, and 16 bases lay between the germline ends.

This clonotype has at least ten counts. This chain uses TRBV5-4 with TRBJ2-1; D unclear. Germline CDR1 is SGHNT and CDR2 is YYREEE (reference sequence). Trimming removed 0 bases from V and 5 bases from J, with 12 bases in between. The CDR3 has 15 amino acids. CDR3 sequence: CASSLVGHVNNEQFF. The CDR3 nucleotides read TGTGCCAGCAGCTTGGTGGGCCACGTTAACAATGAGCAGTTCTTC.

The chain combines TRBV11-3 with TRBJ2-1; no firm D call. V lost 1 base and J lost 9, with 13 bases in between. CDR1 SGHNT and CDR2 YENEEA come from the germline V gene. The CDR3 length is 14 residues. Here the CDR3 reads CASSLGQASGEQFF. The CDR3 DNA is TGTGCCAGCAGCTTAGGGCAGGCATCGGGTGAGCAGTTCTTC.

The chain is built from TRBV6-6 and TRBJ2-4; 7 bases agree with TRBD2. The CDR3 consists of 14 residues. Germline V CDR1 and CDR2: MNHNY, SVGAGI (reference sequence). The J segment lost 0 bases and the V segment lost 11 bases, leaving 7 bases of the junction unmatched. The CDR3 sequence is CAGGGGIAKNIQYF. In DNA form, the CDR3 reads TGTGCCGGAGGCGGGGGAATAGCCAAAAACATTCAGTACTTC.

This clonotype was counted only a few times. This chain uses TRBV15 with TRBJ1-2; D is unresolved. This CDR3 contains 19 residues. V shed 0 bases and J shed 0 bases, with 20 bases lying between them. Germline CDR1 is LNHNV and CDR2 is YYDKDF (reference sequence). The CDR3 DNA is TGTGCCACCAGCAGAGATACACTCAGGATCGCCTCTTCTAACTATGGCTACACCTTC. Translating gives CATSRDTLRIASSNYGYTF.

This clonotype showed up many times. This chain connects TRBV6-2 or TRBV6-3 to TRBJ2-1, with no clear D. The CDR3 contains 13 residues. CDR1 is MNHEY, CDR2 SVGEGT, per germline. Trimming cost V 7 bases and J 3 bases, with 10 bases left between them. CDR3 bases: TGTGCCAGCAAACAAGTTGGCTACAATGAGCAGTTCTTC. Its translation is CASKQVGYNEQFF.

The CDR3 loop is CASSLALGDNEKLFF. The CDR3 DNA follows: TGTGCCAGCAGCTTAGCGCTTGGAGATAATGAAAAACTGTTTTTT. The V call is TRBV7-9, the J call TRBJ1-4; the D is unclear. This CDR3 has 15 amino acids. The germline CDR1 and CDR2 sequences are SEHNR and FQNEAQ (reference sequence). V was clipped by 0 bases and J by 4 bases, with 9 bases between them.

The chain combines TRBV28 with TRBJ2-3, with TRBD2 as a possible D gene (5 bases). The V and J ends lost 6 bases and 2 bases respectively, with 21 bases between them. Germline V lookup: CDR1 MDHEN, CDR2 SYDVKM. This CDR3 has 17 amino acids. The DNA for the CDR3 is TGTGCCAGCAGGCCGTGGATGGTCGCGGGTCACACAGATACGCAGTATTTT. Protein product: CASRPWMVAGHTDTQYF.

The V call is TRBV28, the J call TRBJ1-1, with 9 bases lining up with TRBD1. V dropped 6 bases and J dropped 1; count of bases not matched to a gene: 6. The CDR3 loop spans 15 amino acids. Germline-derived CDR1 and CDR2 are MDHEN and SYDVKM. CDR3 protein: CASSTGGAENTEAFF. The CDR3 coding sequence is TGTGCCAGCAGCACAGGGGGCGCCGAGAACACTGAAGCTTTCTTT.

Ten or more counts support this clonotype. The V call is TRBV7-6, the J call TRBJ2-5, with D possibly matching TRBD1 (6 bases). This CDR3 spans 14 amino acids. Germline V gene sequence: CDR1 SGHVS, CDR2 FNYEAQ. V was shortened by 4 bases and J by 2 bases, with 11 bases between the two germline ends. In DNA, the CDR3 is TGTGCCAGCAGCTCATACAGGGAACAAGAGACCCAGTACTTC. Amino acids: CASSSYREQETQYF.

The chain combines TRBV25-1 with TRBJ2-2; weak D call: TRBD2 (6 bases). This CDR3 comprises 20 residues. The V end lost 7 bases, the J end lost 3 bases, and 30 bases lay between the germline ends. CDR1 MGHDK and CDR2 SYGVNS come from the germline V gene. This CDR3 is CASTGDTEDYSLGDTGELFF. Written as DNA, the CDR3 is TGTGCCAGCACGGGGGATACAGAAGATTATTCCCTGGGGGACACCGGGGAGCTGTTTTTT.

This clonotype was seen more than once but under ten times. The chain uses TRBV25-1 and TRBJ1-2; D might be TRBD1 (6 bases). The length of the CDR3 is 19 residues. The V end lost 1 base, the J end lost 2 bases, and 23 bases lay between the germline ends. CDR1 and CDR2 from the germline V gene are MGHDK and SYGVNS. CDR3 coding DNA: TGTGCCAGCAGTGAATCTTGGGGGCAGGGTGGCGGAGTCAACTATGGCTACACCTTC. Protein sequence: CASSESWGQGGGVNYGYTF.

The rearrangement links TRBV11-2 to TRBJ1-6, with D possibly being TRBD1 (6 bases). Between the trimmed V and J ends, which lost 3 bases and 4 bases, there was a span of 13 bases. Germline V gene sequence: CDR1 SGHAT, CDR2 FQNNGV. There are 16 residues in the CDR3. CDR3 loop: CASSFAGDRYNSPLHF. In DNA, the CDR3 is TGTGCCAGCAGCTTCGCAGGGGACCGATATAATTCACCCCTCCACTTT.

This clonotype was found a few times. This chain uses TRBV4-1 with TRBJ2-3; 7 positions agree with TRBD1. V lost 0 bases to trimming and J lost 7 bases; unmatched junction nucleotides: 4. The CDR3 runs to 14 residues. The V gene's germline CDR1 is MGHRA and CDR2 YSYEKL. The CDR3 reads CASSQDGRGNTQYF. The CDR3 bases are TGCGCCAGCAGCCAAGATGGCAGGGGGAATACGCAGTATTTT.

The V and J genes are TRBV20-1 and TRBJ2-3; D not resolved. Germline V gene data show CDR1 as DFQATT and CDR2 as SNEGSKA (reference sequence). The CDR3 totals 11 residues. Trimming cost V 6 bases and J 5 bases, with 9 bases left between them. The CDR3 spells CSATARDTQYF. In nucleotides, the CDR3 is TGCAGTGCCACGGCTCGAGATACGCAGTATTTT.

The chain has TRBV5-6 and TRBJ1-6; the D is unclear. The CDR3 covers 14 residues. Trimming removed 0 bases from V and 10 bases from J, with 11 bases in between. Germline CDR1 reads SGHDT; CDR2 reads YYEEEE. The CDR3 region has the DNA TGTGCCAGCAGCTTGGTGCAGGTCAGATCACCCCTCCACTTT. Amino acid sequence: CASSLVQVRSPLHF.

This clonotype was picked up a small number of times. The chain employs TRBV11-2 and TRBJ2-3, with D hard to call. In germline, CDR1 is SGHAT, CDR2 FQNNGV. CDR3 length: 16 residues. V was clipped by 2 bases and J by 4 bases, with 16 bases between them. CDR3 region: CASSLIDNGDADTQYF. As DNA, the CDR3 is TGTGCCAGCAGCTTAATAGATAATGGGGATGCAGATACGCAGTATTTT.

The chain carries TRBV9 and TRBJ2-2, with 9 nucleotides matching TRBD2. The CDR3 extends over 16 amino acids. Looked up from germline, CDR1 is SGDLS and CDR2 is YYNGEE. Trimming took 0 bases from V and 4 from J; bases not matched to a gene: 4. The CDR3 region has the DNA TGTGCCAGCAGCGTAGTTGGTAGCGGGGGCACCGGGGAGCTGTTTTTT. Amino acid sequence: CASSVVGSGGTGELFF.

The chain joins TRBV5-1 to TRBJ2-5; unclear D gene. CDR1 and CDR2 (germline): SGHRS, YFSETQ. The CDR3 is 13 residues long. V was pared by 1 base and J by 5 bases, with 9 bases between. The CDR3 DNA follows: TGCGCCAGCAGCTTGCTGGGGTCGGAGACCCAGTACTTC. It codes for CASSLLGSETQYF.

This chain connects TRBV7-2 to TRBJ1-6, with D perhaps matching TRBD1 (6 bases). Germline-derived CDR1 and CDR2 are SGHTA and FQGNSA. This CDR3 comprises 16 residues. Trimming cost V 3 bases and J 2 bases, with 11 bases left between them. The CDR3 region has the DNA TGTGCCAGCAGCTTCGAGGGGGGCACCTATAATTCACCCCTCCACTTT. This translates into CASSFEGGTYNSPLHF.

The J gene is TRBJ2-2, the V gene TRBV2, with D perhaps TRBD2 (5 bases). Trimming shortened V by 8 bases and J by 6 bases, and 19 bases separated the two germline ends. The CDR3 runs to 15 residues. The germline V gene encodes CDR1 SNHLY and CDR2 FYNNEI. For the CDR3, the DNA is TGTGCCAGCGGTGGCGGATTACCCGGGGCCGGGGAGCTGTTTTTT. Its translation is CASGGGLPGAGELFF.

The chain has TRBV20-1 and TRBJ1-6; TRBD1 is a possible D gene (5 bases). This CDR3 spans 15 amino acids. V was trimmed by 6 bases and J by 5 bases, leaving 17 bases between them. CDR1 DFQATT and CDR2 SNEGSKA come from the germline V gene (reference sequence). The CDR3 coding sequence is TGCAGTGCCCCTCCCGGGCAGGGCCATAATTCACCCCTCCACTTT. It encodes CSAPPGQGHNSPLHF.

This clonotype came up a few times. The chain joins TRBV7-2 to TRBJ2-5; either TRBD1 or TRBD2 may supply D (6 bases each). The germline CDR1 and CDR2 sequences are SGHTA and FQGNSA. This CDR3 region has 14 residues. V was trimmed by 5 bases and J by 5 bases, leaving 15 bases between them. CDR3 in DNA: TGTGCCAGCAGCCCCTCGGGGGCGCGGGAGACCCAGTACTTC. Translating it yields CASSPSGARETQYF.

The chain recombines TRBV24-1 with TRBJ1-2; TRBD1 matches 9 bases. The junction had 6 bases not matched to a gene; V was cut back by 2 bases and J by 6 bases. CDR3 length: 15 amino acids. In germline, CDR1 is KGHDR, CDR2 SFDVKD. CDR3: CATSDWGTGQDGYTF. The CDR3 nucleotides are TGTGCCACCAGTGATTGGGGGACAGGGCAAGATGGCTACACCTTC.

This clonotype has a handful of counts. This rearrangement joins TRBV10-3 to TRBJ2-7; tentative D call: TRBD2 (6 bases). From germline, CDR1 is ENHRY and CDR2 SYGVKD. The CDR3 extends over 14 amino acids. Trimming cost V 3 bases and J 8 bases, with 17 bases left between them. In DNA, the CDR3 is TGTGCCATCAGTGACTCTATTCGGGGGTCGCAGCAGTACTTC. Translation: CAISDSIRGSQQYF.

The chain employs TRBV10-3 and TRBJ2-5; D gene unclear. The CDR3 has 14 residues. V dropped 0 bases and J dropped 3 bases, with 8 bases sitting between them. CDR1 and CDR2 (germline): ENHRY, SYGVKD. The CDR3 coding sequence is TGTGCCATCAGTGAGTCGTACAGTAAAGAGACCCAGTACTTC. This encodes CAISESYSKETQYF.

The rearrangement joins TRBV7-2 to TRBJ1-2; 10 bases line up with TRBD1. The V gene's germline CDR1 is SGHTA and CDR2 FQGNSA. The CDR3 contains 15 residues. J was trimmed by 4 bases and V by 4 bases; bases with no gene match: 6. This CDR3 reads CASSSSGQGTYGYTF. CDR3 DNA sequence: TGTGCCAGCAGCTCCTCGGGACAGGGGACCTATGGCTACACCTTC.